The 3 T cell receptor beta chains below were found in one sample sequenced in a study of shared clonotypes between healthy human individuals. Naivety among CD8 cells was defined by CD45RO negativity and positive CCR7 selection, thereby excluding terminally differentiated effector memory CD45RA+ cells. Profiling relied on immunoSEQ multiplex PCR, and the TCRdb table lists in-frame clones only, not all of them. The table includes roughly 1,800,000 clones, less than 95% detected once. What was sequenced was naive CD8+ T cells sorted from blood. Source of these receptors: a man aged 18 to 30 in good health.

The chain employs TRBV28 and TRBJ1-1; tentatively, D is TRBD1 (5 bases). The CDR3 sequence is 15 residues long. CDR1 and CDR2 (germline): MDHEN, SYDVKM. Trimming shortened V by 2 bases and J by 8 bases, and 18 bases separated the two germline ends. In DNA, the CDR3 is TGTGCCAGCAGTTTACGCCCTGGGACGGCCGTAGAAGCTTTCTTT. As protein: CASSLRPGTAVEAFF.

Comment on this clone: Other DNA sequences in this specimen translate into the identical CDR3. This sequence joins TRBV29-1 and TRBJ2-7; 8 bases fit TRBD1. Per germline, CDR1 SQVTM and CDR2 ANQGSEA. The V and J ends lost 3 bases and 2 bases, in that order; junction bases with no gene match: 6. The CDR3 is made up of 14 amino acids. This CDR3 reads CSVDLGQGAYEQYF. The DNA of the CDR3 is TGCAGCGTTGATCTCGGACAGGGTGCCTACGAGCAGTACTTC.

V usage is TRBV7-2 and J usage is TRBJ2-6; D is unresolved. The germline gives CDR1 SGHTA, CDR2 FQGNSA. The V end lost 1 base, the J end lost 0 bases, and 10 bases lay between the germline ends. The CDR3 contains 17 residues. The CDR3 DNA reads TGTGCCAGCAGCTTAGTAACAGCCCCCTCTGGGGCCAACGTCCTGACTTTC. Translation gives CASSLVTAPSGANVLTF.